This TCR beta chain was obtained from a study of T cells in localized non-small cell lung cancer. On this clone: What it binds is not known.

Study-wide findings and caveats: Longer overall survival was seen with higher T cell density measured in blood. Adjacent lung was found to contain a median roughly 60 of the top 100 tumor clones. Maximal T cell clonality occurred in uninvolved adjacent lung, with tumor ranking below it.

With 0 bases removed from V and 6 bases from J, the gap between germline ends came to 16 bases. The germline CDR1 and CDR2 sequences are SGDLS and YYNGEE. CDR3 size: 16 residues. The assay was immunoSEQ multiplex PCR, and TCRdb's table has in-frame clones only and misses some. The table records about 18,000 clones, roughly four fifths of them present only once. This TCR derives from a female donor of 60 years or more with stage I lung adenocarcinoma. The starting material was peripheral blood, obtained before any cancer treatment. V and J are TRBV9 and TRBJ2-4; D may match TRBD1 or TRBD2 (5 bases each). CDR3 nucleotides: TGTGCCAGCAGCGTAGGGGGGAGCACGTTGGTAAACATTCAGTACTTC. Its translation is CASSVGGSTLVNIQYF.